The rows below give T cell receptor beta chains drawn from one sample of a study of response to subunit inactivated influenza vaccine. A single record per CDR3 protein comes from TCRdb applying MiXCR to the RT-PCR reads. Among under 500,000 distinct CDR3 sequences listed, about a tenth were seen once. This specimen consisted of PBMCs from blood, obtained roughly 48 days after vaccination. The receptors stem from a man over 45 who received an inactivated influenza vaccine. Each CDR3 is given with its conserved first and last residue. A D gene is named only where the DNA matches it firmly. Rows give clone size only sometimes, using once, few, many, or a class for an expanded clone.

>-|few|TRBV5-6|TRBJ1-5
CASSIRGNQPQHF
TGTGCCAGCAGCATTAGGGGCAATCAGCCCCAGCATTTT
>-|few|TRBV7-9|TRBJ1-5
CASSPGRAGEPQHF
TGTGCCAGCAGCCCCGGACGGGCTGGTGAGCCCCAGCATTTT
>TRBD1|-|TRBV6-5|TRBJ2-3
CASSFWGAGQATDTQYF
TGTGCCAGCAGTTTTTGGGGGGCGGGACAGGCCACAGATACGCAGTATTTT
>-|few|TRBV12-3/TRBV12-4|TRBJ1-1
CASTRTANTEAFF
TGTGCCAGCACCCGGACAGCGAACACTGAAGCTTTCTTT
>TRBD1|-|TRBV9|TRBJ2-7
CASSGDRGHEQYF
TGTGCCAGCAGCGGGGACAGGGGCCACGAGCAGTACTTC
>TRBD1|-|TRBV30|TRBJ1-5
CAWSTSTGQNNQPQHF
TGTGCCTGGAGTACCTCCACGGGACAGAACAATCAGCCCCAGCATTTT
>-|-|TRBV6-1|TRBJ2-7
CASRGAAPGYEQYF
TGTGCCAGCAGAGGAGCGGCCCCCGGCTACGAGCAGTACTTC
>TRBD2|few|TRBV11-2|TRBJ2-3
CASSLGTSFTDTQYF
TGTGCCAGCAGCTTAGGGACTAGCTTCACAGATACGCAGTATTTT
>TRBD2|many|TRBV7-8|TRBJ2-1
CASSSQRGGSRNEQFF
TGTGCCAGCAGCTCCCAGCGGGGGGGCTCGAGGAATGAGCAGTTCTTC
>TRBD2|-|TRBV4-3|TRBJ2-3
CASSRRELAGGSTDTQYF
TGCGCCAGCAGCCGACGGGAGTTAGCGGGAGGTAGCACAGATACGCAGTATTTT
>-|many|TRBV7-9|TRBJ1-2
CASSLNYGYTF
TGTGCCAGCAGCTTAAACTATGGCTACACCTTC
>TRBD2|-|TRBV11-2|TRBJ2-7
CASSLPNSGSGYEQYF
TGTGCCAGCAGCTTACCGAATAGCGGGAGTGGCTACGAGCAGTACTTC
>-|-|TRBV27|TRBJ2-1
CASGPGFNEQFF
TGTGCCAGCGGCCCAGGGTTTAATGAGCAGTTCTTC
>-|many|TRBV6-1|TRBJ1-1
CASSEGWRGEAFF
TGTGCCAGCAGTGAAGGGTGGAGGGGTGAAGCTTTCTTT
>TRBD2|few|TRBV7-6|TRBJ2-1
CASSTSGGLYNEQFF
TGTGCCAGCAGCACCAGCGGGGGACTCTACAATGAGCAGTTCTTC
>-|many|TRBV7-2|TRBJ2-5
CASSSQASGETQYF
TGTGCCAGCAGCTCGCAGGCGTCTGGAGAGACCCAGTACTTC